The T cell receptor (beta chain) described here comes from a study of blood T cell repertoires in COVID-19. Original analysis: Researchers report that nucleated cell counts were estimated from reference gene primer amplification. Generated by immunoSEQ multiplex PCR, the TCRdb table keeps only in-frame clones and is missing some. V and J calls and clone size are copied from that table; D and trimming were computed from the DNA. The table has hundreds of thousands of clones, 70% to 90% seen once. J lost 5 bases, V lost 3 bases, and 5 bases had no gene match. The CDR3 loop spans 15 amino acids. CDR1 and CDR2 from the germline V gene are MNHNS and SASEGT.

The sequencing sample was made of PBMCs or T cells enriched from blood (not recorded which). The TCR comes from a man between 18 and 35 years old who had recovered from COVID-19. The rearrangement uses TRBV6-1 and TRBJ1-2; 11 bases map to TRBD1. In DNA, the CDR3 is TGTGCCAGCAGTGACGGGGGGACAGGGGGGTATGGCTACACCTTC. Residues: CASSDGGTGGYGYTF.